A selection of T cell receptor beta chains follows, all from one sample in a study of technical replicates of blood from a few donors. Measured with immunoSEQ multiplex PCR; TCRdb has only the in-frame clones, and not every one. The sample has around 72,000 clones, 95% to 98% seen once. The material sequenced was T cells isolated from PBMCs. The origin of the receptors is a human donor in good health. CDR3s include the opening cysteine and the closing phenylalanine or tryptophan. A D gene is named only where the DNA matches it firmly.

TRBJ2-3,TRBV18,-,TGTGCCAGCTCAGAAACGGCGGGGGCTAGCACAGATACGCAGTATTTT,CASSETAGASTDTQYF
TRBJ2-3,TRBV27,TRBD2,TGTGCCAGCAGTTTATCAGCCCCTCCTAGCGGGACTTTCACAGATACGCAGTATTTT,CASSLSAPPSGTFTDTQYF
TRBJ2-5,TRBV27,TRBD2,TGTGCCAGCACCCCTAGTGGGGGGGAGGGAGAGACCCAGTACTTC,CASTPSGGEGETQYF
TRBJ2-1,TRBV19,TRBD2,TGTGCCAGTAGTATAGTGGGCGAGCGGGAGTCCTACAATGAGCAGTTCTTC,CASSIVGERESYNEQFF
TRBJ2-2,TRBV7-3,TRBD2,TGTGCCAGCAGCCTCGGACTAGCGGCGACCGGGGAGCTGTTTTTT,CASSLGLAATGELFF
TRBJ1-2,TRBV2,-,TGTGCCAGCAGTGAAGCCTCCGGCAGGCTATTCTATGGCTACACCTTC,CASSEASGRLFYGYTF
TRBJ2-1,TRBV30,TRBD1,TGTGCCTGGAGTGGGCTTGGAAGGGGGCGTAACTACAATGAGCAGTTCTTC,CAWSGLGRGRNYNEQFF
TRBJ2-3,TRBV2,TRBD2,TGTGCCAGCAGAAGTGGACTAGCGTATACAGATACGCAGTATTTT,CASRSGLAYTDTQYF
TRBJ2-2,TRBV6-6,-,TGTGCCAGCAGTTACTCACAGGACCAGAACACCGGGGAGCTGTTTTTT,CASSYSQDQNTGELFF
TRBJ1-2,TRBV9,TRBD1,TGTGCCAGCAGCGGTTCAGGGGGCTCGGGAGTAAATTACTATGGCTACACCTTC,CASSGSGGSGVNYYGYTF
TRBJ1-1,TRBV6-5,-,TGTGCCAGCAGTTACATGACAGCCTCCAGTAACACTGAAGCTTTCTTT,CASSYMTASSNTEAFF
TRBJ1-1,TRBV11-2,TRBD1,TGTGCCAGCAGTTATGACAGGGGTGAAGCTTTCTTT,CASSYDRGEAFF
TRBJ1-2,TRBV15,TRBD1,TGTGCCACCAGCAGTGGGGGACAGGGGGCGGTCTATGGCTACACCTTC,CATSSGGQGAVYGYTF
TRBJ2-5,TRBV19,-,TGTGCCAGTAGTTCGACAGTAGAAGAGACCCAGTACTTC,CASSSTVEETQYF